This T cell receptor (beta chain) was identified during a study of T cell responses to AZD1222 COVID-19 vaccine. Measured with immunoSEQ multiplex PCR; TCRdb has only the in-frame clones, and not every one. Among 95,000 to 150,000 clones listed, about 90% were seen once. The CDR3 has 15 residues. Germline lookup yields CDR1 KGHSH and CDR2 LQKENI. The trim removed 3 bases at V and 7 bases at J, leaving 8 bases unmatched. The genes are TRBV18 and TRBJ1-5; 8 bases match TRBD1. The sequences come from peripheral blood, collected on day 0 of AZD1222 vaccination. The receptor was isolated from an adult in good health. CDR3: CASSPSGQVSQPQHF. DNA of the CDR3: TGTGCCAGCTCACCGTCGGGACAGGTCAGCCAGCCCCAGCATTTT. The full variable domain, completed using reference TRBV18 and TRBJ1-5, is NAGVMQNPRHLVRRRGQEARLRCSPMKGHSHVYWYRQLPEEGLKFMVYLQKENIIDESGMPKERFSAEFPKEGPSILRIQQVVRGDSAAYFCASSPSGQVSQPQHFGDGTRLSIL.